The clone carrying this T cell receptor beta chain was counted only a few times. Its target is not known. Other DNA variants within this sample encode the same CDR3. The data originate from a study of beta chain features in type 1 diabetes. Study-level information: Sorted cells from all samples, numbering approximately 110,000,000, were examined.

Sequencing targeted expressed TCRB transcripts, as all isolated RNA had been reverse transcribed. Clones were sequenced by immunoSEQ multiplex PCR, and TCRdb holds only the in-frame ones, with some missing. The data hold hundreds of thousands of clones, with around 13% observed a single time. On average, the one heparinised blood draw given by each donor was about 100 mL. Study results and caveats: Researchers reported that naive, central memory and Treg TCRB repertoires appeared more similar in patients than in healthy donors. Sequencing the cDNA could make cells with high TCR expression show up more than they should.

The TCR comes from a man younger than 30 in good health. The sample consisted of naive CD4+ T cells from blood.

CDR3: CASSPGQNTEAFF. The CDR3 bases are TGTGCCAGCAGCCCGGGACAGAACACTGAAGCTTTCTTT. V usage is TRBV7-2 and J usage is TRBJ1-1; tentatively, D is TRBD1 (6 bases). The CDR3 is 13 residues long. Deletions cut 5 bases from V and 1 base from J, with 8 bases between. Germline CDR1 SGHTA, CDR2 FQGNSA.